Below are 27 T cell receptor beta chains sequenced from a single sample in a study of liver allograft versus peripheral blood T cells. At the level of the study: Repertoires from peripheral blood of liver transplant recipients were compared with those inside their transplanted livers.

TCRdb re-analysed the reads in MiXCR, keeping a single row per CDR3 protein. The sample carries about 10,000 distinct CDR3 sequences, about a fifth recorded once. Source of these receptors: a human patient who had a liver transplant. Part of the T cells may come from the graft donor.

The CDR3 is CSARDDGRAGYEQYF. Written as DNA, the CDR3 is TGCAGTGCTAGAGATGACGGGAGGGCCGGATACGAGCAGTACTTC. The rearrangement joins TRBV20-1 to TRBJ2-7, with TRBD2 identical over 8 bases. Germline V gene lookup returns CDR1 DFQATT and CDR2 SNEGSKA (reference sequence). The CDR3 contains 15 residues. After removal of 0 bases from V and 4 bases from J, the junction contained 8 bases not matched to a gene.

There are many counts of this clonotype. The rearrangement links TRBV6-1 to TRBJ1-2, with a tentative D call TRBD1 (5 bases). Trimming removed 3 bases from V and 1 base from J, with 12 bases in between. There are 15 residues in the CDR3. Germline values: CDR1 MNHNS, CDR2 SASEGT. CDR3 sequence reads: CASSEAVGVNYGYTF. The CDR3 DNA is TGTGCCAGCAGTGAGGCAGTAGGGGTTAACTATGGCTACACCTTC.

This clonotype was seen more than once but under ten times. V usage is TRBV28 and J usage is TRBJ1-6, with TRBD1 matching 8 bases. The CDR3 is 13 amino acids. CDR1 is MDHEN, CDR2 SYDVKM, per germline. J was trimmed by 9 bases and V by 11 bases; bases with no gene match: 9. The CDR3 protein is CASFTGGASPLHF. The CDR3 DNA reads TGTGCCTCGTTTACAGGGGGTGCTTCACCCCTCCACTTT.

This clonotype has a handful of counts. The chain uses TRBV5-1 and TRBJ1-3; D gene uncertain. This CDR3 spans 16 amino acids. Germline V lookup: CDR1 SGHRS, CDR2 YFSETQ. Trimming removed 0 bases from V and 0 bases from J, with 10 bases in between. Here the CDR3 DNA reads TGCGCCAGCAGCTTGGTACCACTAAGCTCTGGAAACACCATATATTTT. It encodes CASSLVPLSSGNTIYF.

This clonotype is medium-sized in the sample. The J gene is TRBJ2-7, the V gene TRBV6-5; 9 positions match TRBD2. The CDR3 extends over 13 amino acids. V dropped 8 bases and J dropped 6; count of bases not matched to a gene: 8. Looked up from germline, CDR1 is MNHEY and CDR2 is SVGAGI. CDR3 loop: CASARGRASEQYF. The CDR3 nucleotides are TGTGCCAGCGCTCGCGGGAGGGCCTCCGAGCAGTACTTC.

The table lists this clonotype with a few counts. The chain is built from TRBV5-1 and TRBJ1-2; possibly TRBD1 for D (6 bases). V was trimmed by 0 bases and J by 3 bases, leaving 12 bases between them. The CDR3 has 15 amino acids. CDR1 is SGHRS, CDR2 YFSETQ, per germline. The DNA for the CDR3 is TGCGCCAGCAGCTTGGGGGGGGGGCAAGACTATGGCTACACCTTC. Its translation is CASSLGGGQDYGYTF.

In this sample, this clonotype is medium-sized. This chain joins TRBV7-9 and TRBJ2-7, with 11 nucleotides matching TRBD2. Trimming removed 5 bases from V and 5 bases from J; junction bases left unmatched: 8. Germline V gives CDR1 SEHNR, CDR2 FQNEAQ (reference sequence). The length of the CDR3 is 15 residues. The CDR3 is CASSTTSGAFDEQYF. The CDR3 region has the DNA TGTGCCAGCAGCACGACTAGCGGGGCCTTCGACGAGCAGTACTTC.

Within the sample, this clonotype is medium-sized (0.01 to 0.1%). This rearrangement joins TRBV18 to TRBJ2-3; weak D call: TRBD1 (6 bases). The germline V gene encodes CDR1 KGHSH and CDR2 LQKENI. The germline V and J ends were trimmed by 2 bases and 4 bases, with 10 bases remaining between them. The length of the CDR3 is 14 residues. CDR3 sequence reads: CASSPGTSPDTQYF. As DNA, the CDR3 is TGTGCCAGCTCACCAGGGACAAGCCCAGATACGCAGTATTTT.

The chain combines TRBV7-9 with TRBJ1-6; D is ambiguous. CDR1 and CDR2 from the germline V gene are SEHNR and FQNEAQ (reference sequence). Trimming cost V 5 bases and J 11 bases, with 7 bases left between them. The CDR3 length is 11 residues. The CDR3 reads CASSGGPPLHF. In DNA, the CDR3 is TGTGCCAGCAGCGGAGGACCACCCCTCCACTTT.

This clonotype qualifies as medium-sized. This chain joins TRBV6-5 and TRBJ2-2; 10 nucleotides align to TRBD2. V shed 4 bases and J 4 bases; nucleotides not matched to a gene: 3. In germline, CDR1 is MNHEY, CDR2 SVGAGI. The CDR3 sequence is 15 residues long. The CDR3 is CASSSSSGGTGELFF. The CDR3 DNA is TGTGCCAGCAGTTCCTCTAGCGGGGGCACCGGGGAGCTGTTTTTT.

The gene calls are TRBV10-3 and TRBJ2-7; 10 nucleotides align to TRBD1. This CDR3 has 13 amino acids. The ends lost 10 bases at V and 3 bases at J; junction bases unmatched: 6. Germline values: CDR1 ENHRY, CDR2 SYGVKD. The CDR3 sequence is CATGTGENYEQYF. The CDR3 DNA sequence: TGTGCCACCGGGACAGGGGAGAACTACGAGCAGTACTTC.

This clonotype was observed a handful of times. In DNA form, the CDR3 reads TGTGCCTGGAGTGGCAATTCACCCCTCCACTTT. Protein: CAWSGNSPLHF. J is TRBJ1-6 and V is TRBV30, with no clear D. From germline, CDR1 is GTSNPN and CDR2 SVGIG (reference sequence). The CDR3 runs to 11 residues. V lost 1 base and J lost 7, with 2 bases in between. The full variable domain, completed using reference TRBV30 and TRBJ1-6, is SQTIHQWPATLVQPVGSPLSLECTVEGTSNPNLYWYRQAAGRGLQLLFYSVGIGQISSEVPQNLSASRPQDRQFILSSKKLLLSDSGFYLCAWSGNSPLHFGNGTRLTVT.

This clonotype was detected only a few times. The genes are TRBV12-3 or TRBV12-4 and TRBJ2-1; 7 bases line up with TRBD2. J was trimmed by 3 bases and V by 6 bases; bases with no gene match: 5. The CDR3 is 14 residues long. CDR3 amino acids: CASSLGTNYNEQFF. The CDR3 coding sequence is TGTGCCAGCAGCCTCGGGACTAACTACAATGAGCAGTTCTTC.

This clonotype came up once. The chain has TRBV20-1 and TRBJ2-7; TRBD1 is a possible D gene (5 bases). CDR3 length: 12 amino acids. In germline, CDR1 is DFQATT, CDR2 SNEGSKA (reference sequence). Trimming took 3 bases from V and 1 from J, leaving 7 bases between them. DNA of the CDR3: TGCAGTGCTAGGACAGCGTCCTACGAGCAGTACTTC. It specifies CSARTASYEQYF.

This chain uses TRBV25-1 with TRBJ1-2, with TRBD1 as a possible D gene (5 bases). The germline V gene has CDR1 MGHDK and CDR2 SYGVNS. This CDR3 comprises 13 residues. V was pared by 3 bases and J by 4 bases, with 9 bases between. CDR3 DNA: TGTGCCAGCAGTGACCCGGGGGTCTATGGCTACACCTTC. It encodes CASSDPGVYGYTF.

By its share, this clonotype is medium-sized. V gene TRBV19 combines with J gene TRBJ2-5; TRBD2 might be the D (5 bases). V was cut by 3 bases and J by 2 bases, with 10 bases left in between. This CDR3 has 14 residues. CDR1 LNHDA and CDR2 SQIVND come from the germline V gene (reference sequence). This CDR3 reads CASSIRGIQETQYF. In DNA, the CDR3 is TGTGCCAGTAGTATTCGAGGGATTCAAGAGACCCAGTACTTC. The whole variable domain, remainder taken from reference TRBV19 and TRBJ2-5, is DGGITQSPKYLFRKEGQNVTLSCEQNLNHDAMYWYRQDPGQGLRLIYYSQIVNDFQKGDIAEGYSVSREKKESFPLTVTSAQKNPTAFYLCASSIRGIQETQYFGPGTRLLVL.

By share, this clonotype ranks as medium-sized. The chain couples TRBV18 to TRBJ1-1; D unclear. This CDR3 has 13 residues. Trimming cost V 5 bases and J 4 bases, with 11 bases left between them. Germline V gene sequence: CDR1 KGHSH, CDR2 LQKENI. The DNA for the CDR3 is TGTGCCAGCTCAGGGAAGTCGGGCACTGAAGCTTTCTTT. This sequence encodes CASSGKSGTEAFF. The variable domain in full, completed from reference TRBV18 and TRBJ1-1, reads NAGVMQNPRHLVRRRGQEARLRCSPMKGHSHVYWYRQLPEEGLKFMVYLQKENIIDESGMPKERFSAEFPKEGPSILRIQQVVRGDSAAYFCASSGKSGTEAFFGQGTRLTVV.

This sequence joins TRBV30 and TRBJ2-7; 10 bases fit TRBD1. Per the germline V gene, CDR1 is GTSNPN and CDR2 is SVGIG (reference sequence). The CDR3 is 14 residues long. J lost 1 base, V lost 5 bases, and 5 bases had no gene match. Written as DNA, the CDR3 is TGTGCCTGGGGGGGACAGGGGAATTCCTACGAGCAGTACTTC. Translating it yields CAWGGQGNSYEQYF.

This clonotype is medium-sized in the sample. The V and J genes are TRBV18 and TRBJ2-5; D not certain. Per the germline V gene, CDR1 is KGHSH and CDR2 is LQKENI. V lost 6 bases to trimming and J lost 4 bases, with 9 bases between them. This CDR3 is 12 amino acids long. The CDR3 region has the DNA TGTGCCAGCTCCCCAGGAAGAGAGACCCAGTACTTC. Translation: CASSPGRETQYF.

By sample fraction, this clonotype is medium-sized (0.01 to 0.1%). The rearrangement links TRBV18 to TRBJ1-2; a possible D gene is TRBD1 (6 bases). V was shortened by 0 bases and J by 1 base, with 15 bases between the two germline ends. CDR1 is KGHSH, CDR2 LQKENI, per germline. The CDR3 consists of 17 residues. The CDR3 coding sequence is TGTGCCAGCTCACCACCGAACAGGGATTACCTTAACTATGGCTACACCTTC. Protein sequence: CASSPPNRDYLNYGYTF.

This clonotype appeared a few times. The CDR3 sequence is CASSFGDISYEQYF. The CDR3 region has the DNA TGTGCCAGCAGCTTCGGGGACATCTCCTACGAGCAGTACTTC. The V and J genes are TRBV7-9 and TRBJ2-7, with a possible D match to TRBD1 (6 bases). The CDR3 runs to 14 residues. Germline assignment: CDR1 SEHNR and CDR2 FQNEAQ (reference sequence). V lost 3 bases and J lost 0, with 9 bases in between.

For this clonotype: At one of its ends the junction is not consistent with the germline gene, which may arise from a read error. This chain connects TRBV6-6 to TRBJ2-7, with TRBD1 identical over 7 bases. CDR3 length equals 15 residues. The germline V gene has CDR1 MNHNY and CDR2 SVGAGI (reference sequence). CDR3 residues: CVSSEGAAGFYEQYF. CDR3 DNA sequence: TGTGTCAGCAGTGAGGGGGCAGCAGGTTTTTACGAGCAGTACTTC.

In regard to this clonotype: This may be a read error, as it is one base from a much larger clone. V is TRBV27 and J is TRBJ1-1; D may be TRBD1 (6 bases). V was trimmed by 5 bases and J by 4 bases, leaving 11 bases between them. The V gene's germline CDR1 is MNHEY and CDR2 SMNVEV (reference sequence). The CDR3 is 13 amino acids. The CDR3 sequence: CASSATGSTEAFF. CDR3 nucleotides: TGTGCCAGCAGTGCCACAGGGAGCACTGAAGCTTTCTTT.

By proportion, this clonotype is medium-sized. The chain links TRBV10-3 to TRBJ2-7; D is possibly TRBD1 (6 bases). Deletions cut 6 bases from V and 3 bases from J, with 15 bases between. CDR3 length: 14 amino acids. The germline V gene encodes CDR1 ENHRY and CDR2 SYGVKD. The CDR3 coding sequence is TGTGCCATCAGCTCGACAGGTCTCAACTACGAGCAGTACTTC. Residues: CAISSTGLNYEQYF.

This chain joins TRBV3-1 and TRBJ1-6; no clear D gene. The ends were cut back, 0 bases at V and 0 bases at J, with 9 bases in the middle. Germline CDR1 reads LGHDT; CDR2 reads YNNKEL (reference sequence). CDR3 length equals 17 residues. The CDR3 reads CASSQDLGSSYNSPLHF. As DNA, the CDR3 is TGTGCCAGCAGCCAAGATCTGGGGAGCTCCTATAATTCACCCCTCCACTTT.

This rearrangement joins TRBV11-1 to TRBJ2-1, with 9 bases that match TRBD2. Per germline, CDR1 SGHAT and CDR2 FQDESV (reference sequence). V shed 4 bases and J 2 bases; nucleotides not matched to a gene: 3. CDR3 length: 15 amino acids. The CDR3: CASSSSGDAYNEQFF. DNA for the CDR3: TGTGCCAGCAGCTCTAGCGGGGACGCCTACAATGAGCAGTTCTTC.

V is TRBV6-5 and J is TRBJ2-1, with 11 bases lining up with TRBD2. CDR1 and CDR2 (germline): MNHEY, SVGAGI. With 0 bases clipped from V and 4 bases from J, the junction kept 11 bases outside the gene matches. This CDR3 is built from 19 residues. The CDR3 protein is CASSYSASGGSLGYNEQFF. CDR3 sequence (DNA): TGTGCCAGCAGTTACTCAGCTAGCGGGGGGTCCCTCGGGTACAATGAGCAGTTCTTC.